Following are 7 T cell receptor beta chains from one sample sequenced in a study of human T cells and chemical hapten exposure. TCRdb analysed the RACE reads with MiXCR anew, one entry per CDR3 protein. The sample has more than 100,000 distinct CDR3 sequences; roughly 12% are singletons. Time point in this sample: patch test 3, about 24 weeks after DPC sensitization. Sample treatment: therapeutic diphenylcyclopropenone sensitization with weekly scalp DPC. Sequencing used whole blood, obtained in connection with sensitization to the hapten diphenylcyclopropenone (DPC). The receptors come from a woman between 50 and 59 years old with alopecia areata. Some clones in this sample may be carry-over from other donors' samples.

This clonotype has more than one count but fewer than ten. This chain uses TRBV6-5 with TRBJ1-4; D gene uncertain. This CDR3 contains 13 residues. Trimming left V 4 bases short and J 7 bases short, with 10 bases between. The V gene's germline CDR1 is MNHEY and CDR2 SVGAGI. As DNA, the CDR3 is TGTGCCAGCAGTTCGAGGTATACTGAAAAACTGTTTTTT. It is translated as CASSSRYTEKLFF.

The rearrangement links TRBV6-1 to TRBJ2-3; 12 nucleotides agree with TRBD2. This CDR3 is built from 17 residues. V dropped 1 base and J dropped 3; count of bases not matched to a gene: 5. Per germline, CDR1 MNHNS and CDR2 SASEGT. The CDR3 region is CASSEVGLAGITDTQYF. The CDR3 coding sequence is TGTGCCAGCAGTGAAGTTGGACTAGCGGGGATTACAGATACGCAGTATTTT.

J is TRBJ1-3 and V is TRBV6-5, with D perhaps TRBD1 (6 bases). Germline lookup yields CDR1 MNHEY and CDR2 SVGAGI. Trimming took 2 bases from V and 4 from J, leaving 12 bases between them. The CDR3 contains 15 residues. CDR3 loop: CASSYVQGQGNTIYF. CDR3 nucleotides: TGTGCCAGCAGTTACGTGCAGGGGCAAGGAAACACCATATATTTT.

The sample holds a few counts of this clonotype. The chain links TRBV7-8 to TRBJ2-7; TRBD2 matches at 12 bases. V lost 3 bases and J lost 5; bases outside the gene matches: 5. The CDR3 runs 15 residues. CDR1 and CDR2 from the germline V gene are SGHVS and FQNEAQ. The CDR3 nucleotides read TGTGCCAGCAGCTTTCCCCTAGCGGGAGGGGACGAGCAGTACTTC. Amino acids: CASSFPLAGGDEQYF.

This clonotype was recorded a few times. The V and J genes are TRBV3-1 and TRBJ1-1, with unresolved D. This CDR3 contains 14 residues. Trimming took 0 bases from V and 5 from J, leaving 10 bases between them. Per germline, CDR1 LGHDT and CDR2 YNNKEL (reference sequence). CDR3 loop: CASSQDKGGTEAFF. CDR3 nucleotides: TGTGCCAGCAGCCAAGATAAGGGAGGGACTGAAGCTTTCTTT.

This clonotype was seen more than once but under ten times. This chain connects TRBV2 to TRBJ2-7; 7 positions match TRBD2. The length of the CDR3 is 13 residues. Germline trimming cut 7 bases from V and 4 bases from J; bases unmatched to any gene: 7. CDR1 and CDR2 from the germline V gene are SNHLY and FYNNEI. This CDR3 is CASTDAGVYEQYF. CDR3 nucleotides: TGTGCCAGCACAGACGCGGGGGTGTACGAGCAGTACTTC.

This clonotype was seen a few times. J is TRBJ2-3 and V is TRBV27; 14 bases map to TRBD2. With 3 bases clipped from V and 3 bases from J, the junction kept 5 bases outside the gene matches. Germline V gives CDR1 MNHEY, CDR2 SMNVEV (reference sequence). The CDR3 has 17 amino acids. The chain's CDR3 is CASSFGTSGRATDTQYF. The CDR3 DNA follows: TGTGCCAGCAGTTTTGGGACTAGCGGGAGAGCGACAGATACGCAGTATTTT.